Listed below are T cell receptor beta chains from one sample, sequenced in a study of T cell repertoires in cytomegalovirus infection. TCRdb re-analysed the reads in MiXCR, keeping a single row per CDR3 protein. Of 450,000 to 650,000 distinct CDR3 sequences listed, approximately 26% are singletons. Sequences were obtained from PBMCs. These receptor sequences come from a human donor in good health (CMV status not recorded). Some clones in this sample may be carry-over from other donors' samples. The CDR3 runs from the conserved cysteine through the conserved F or W. A D gene is named only where the DNA matches it firmly. Rows may omit the clone size; those that give it use once, few, many or a size class.

NA	TRBV6-1	NA	TRBJ2-3	CASSPHTDTQYF	TGTGCCAGCAGTCCCCATACAGATACGCAGTATTTT
TRBD1	TRBV7-9	few	TRBJ2-7	CASSLGILTGGQYF	TGTGCCAGCAGCTTAGGGATCCTTACAGGGGGGCAGTACTTC
NA	TRBV20-1	NA	TRBJ2-3	CSARGGDADTQYF	TGCAGTGCTAGGGGAGGAGACGCAGATACGCAGTATTTT
TRBD2	TRBV7-2	many	TRBJ2-1	CASSLVGGTSRYNEQFF	TGTGCCAGCAGCTTAGTTGGTGGGACTAGTCGCTACAATGAGCAGTTCTTC
NA	TRBV7-3	many	TRBJ2-1	CASSLSSNNEQFF	TGTGCCAGCAGCTTAAGCTCTAATAATGAGCAGTTCTTC
TRBD1	TRBV25-1	NA	TRBJ2-1	CASTAGGAEQFF	TGTGCCAGCACGGCAGGGGGCGCTGAGCAGTTCTTC
NA	TRBV7-2	NA	TRBJ2-5	CASSLMGGSETQYF	TGTGCCAGCAGCTTAATGGGGGGAAGTGAGACCCAGTACTTC
NA	TRBV7-8	NA	TRBJ2-4	CASSAPTNIQYF	TGTGCCAGCAGCGCACCAACGAACATTCAGTACTTC
NA	TRBV9	NA	TRBJ2-1	CASSPGWDEQFF	TGTGCCAGCAGCCCAGGCTGGGATGAGCAGTTCTTC
TRBD1	TRBV5-4	NA	TRBJ1-1	CASSLGGGQPGRGAFF	TGTGCCAGCAGCTTGGGGGGGGGACAGCCCGGACGGGGAGCTTTCTTT
NA	TRBV7-2	NA	TRBJ2-2	CASSLDKVAAGRTGELFF	TGTGCCAGCAGCTTAGATAAGGTCGCGGCAGGGCGGACCGGGGAGCTGTTTTTT
NA	TRBV5-1	few	TRBJ1-1	CASSSLGLPGHQNTEAFF	TGCGCCAGCAGCTCCCTGGGGCTACCGGGACACCAGAACACTGAAGCTTTCTTT
NA	TRBV7-6	many	TRBJ2-1	CASSREYNEQFF	TGTGCCAGCAGCCGGGAGTACAATGAGCAGTTCTTC
NA	TRBV29-1	once	TRBJ2-5	CSVDSGHQETQYF	TGCAGCGTTGATTCTGGACACCAAGAGACCCAGTACTTC
TRBD2	TRBV6-2/TRBV6-3	NA	TRBJ2-4	CASHGTSTVIQYF	TGTGCCAGCCACGGGACTAGCACGGTCATTCAGTACTTC
NA	TRBV6-1	few	TRBJ2-1	CASSASRKNEQFF	TGTGCCAGCAGCGCCTCGAGGAAGAATGAGCAGTTCTTC
TRBD1	TRBV7-9	many	TRBJ2-2	CASSFRIGTGANTGELFF	TGTGCCAGCAGCTTTCGGATTGGGACAGGCGCGAACACCGGGGAGCTGTTTTTT
TRBD2	TRBV29-1	NA	TRBJ2-2	CSVGSTSGVNTGELFF	TGCAGCGTTGGGTCGACTAGCGGGGTGAACACCGGGGAGCTGTTTTTT
TRBD2	TRBV9	NA	TRBJ2-5	CASSVRAGGFRQETQYF	TGTGCCAGCAGCGTGAGAGCGGGAGGGTTTCGCCAAGAGACCCAGTACTTC
NA	TRBV13	NA	TRBJ2-3	CASSLDLAPSTDTQYF	TGTGCCAGCAGCTTAGACCTAGCACCCAGCACAGATACGCAGTATTTT
TRBD1	TRBV6-1	NA	TRBJ2-7	CASNSGSGGQYF	TGTGCCAGCAATTCGGGCTCAGGGGGGCAGTACTTC
TRBD1	TRBV7-2	many	TRBJ1-1	CASTGVENTEAFF	TGTGCCAGTACAGGGGTGGAAAACACTGAAGCTTTCTTT
TRBD2	TRBV5-1	few	TRBJ2-5	CASSWTSGPETQYF	TGCGCCAGCAGTTGGACTAGCGGGCCTGAGACCCAGTACTTC
TRBD2	TRBV7-2	NA	TRBJ2-7	CASRAGLAAYEQYF	TGTGCCAGCAGAGCTGGACTAGCGGCCTACGAGCAGTACTTC
NA	TRBV7-2	NA	TRBJ2-2	CASSLVWTVNTGELFF	TGTGCCAGCAGCTTAGTGTGGACAGTAAACACCGGGGAGCTGTTTTTT
TRBD2	TRBV6-5	few	TRBJ2-1	CASSFSGNSNNEQFF	TGTGCCAGCAGTTTTAGCGGGAACTCTAACAATGAGCAGTTCTTC
NA	TRBV12-3/TRBV12-4	many	TRBJ1-3	CASSLDYSGNTIYF	TGTGCCAGCAGTTTAGATTACTCTGGAAACACCATATATTTT
NA	TRBV7-2	many	TRBJ1-5	CASSLGRGALGNQPQHF	TGTGCCAGCAGCTTAGGTCGCGGGGCTCTGGGCAATCAGCCCCAGCATTTT
NA	TRBV7-8	many	TRBJ2-1	CASSTKGGNEQFF	TGTGCCAGCAGCACAAAAGGAGGTAATGAGCAGTTCTTC
TRBD2	TRBV10-3	NA	TRBJ2-1	CAIRTREGRNEQFF	TGTGCCATCAGAACACGGGAGGGCCGGAATGAGCAGTTCTTC
NA	TRBV9	NA	TRBJ2-3	CASSVDNSGRADTQYF	TGTGCCAGCAGCGTAGATAATAGCGGCAGGGCAGATACGCAGTATTTT